This section outlines one TCR beta chain sequence together with its context. Per the germline V gene, CDR1 is LNHNV and CDR2 is YYDKDF (reference sequence). This CDR3 spans 13 amino acids. The ends were cut back, 5 bases at V and 6 bases at J, with 12 bases in the middle. The source of the sample is a study of blood T cells in healthy people across ages. Study details: About one barcoded beta molecule per two T cells was captured by template switching.

Primers used in a second PCR of about 6 to 11 cycles were a sample-barcoded 5' primer and a J-beta primer mix. Each cDNA molecule, via a template-switch adaptor with 12 random nucleotides, was tagged. TCRdb fed the 5' RACE reads into MiXCR, producing one record per CDR3 protein. The repertoire includes around 1.5 million distinct CDR3 sequences, approximately 63% of them detected once, and 6.5% to 8.5% sits in the top ten. Researchers isolated at least 6 million PBMCs per sample. This clonotype was obtained from a young man in good health. The chain uses TRBV15 and TRBJ2-3; possibly TRBD2 for D (6 bases). The sample comprised blood. CDR3 sequence: CATSEEGADTQYF. DNA of the CDR3: TGTGCCACCAGCGAGGAGGGAGCGGATACGCAGTATTTT.